These T cell receptor beta chains were read from a single sample in a study of shared clonotypes between healthy human individuals. Some clones are missing from TCRdb's copy, which holds only in-frame ones; the method was immunoSEQ multiplex PCR. The sample carries 550,000 to 800,000 clones, less than 85% recorded once. The material sequenced was memory CD4+ T cells sorted from blood. These receptor sequences come from a woman under 40 in good health. Both conserved end residues are trimmed from each CDR3.

cdr3_aa: ASSETGGRSYEQY
cdr3_length: 13
v_call: TRBV6-1

cdr3_aa: ASSRPGGKNIQY
cdr3_length: 12
v_call: TRBV4-1

cdr3_aa: SARVIAGDEQF
cdr3_length: 11
v_call: TRBV29-1

cdr3_aa: SARHRSEQY
cdr3_length: 9
v_call: TRBV20-1

cdr3_aa: ASSLGFRGPTDTQY
cdr3_length: 14
v_call: TRBV5-1

cdr3_aa: ASSNPSTNEQF
cdr3_length: 11
v_call: TRBV7-2

cdr3_aa: AWSVGKEQRRTEAF
cdr3_length: 14
v_call: TRBV30

cdr3_aa: ASSRLTNDGYT
cdr3_length: 11
v_call: TRBV19

cdr3_aa: ASSQSELAGRETQY
cdr3_length: 14
v_call: TRBV11-2

cdr3_aa: ASNLQGSYEQY
cdr3_length: 11
v_call: TRBV6-8

cdr3_aa: ASKGLAGGYNEQF
cdr3_length: 13
v_call: TRBV2

cdr3_aa: ATSGPHGNTEAF
cdr3_length: 12
v_call: TRBV15

cdr3_aa: ASSQATSSYEQY
cdr3_length: 12
v_call: TRBV18

cdr3_aa: AISTASGGYT
cdr3_length: 10
v_call: TRBV10-3

cdr3_aa: ASRYGQSEQF
cdr3_length: 10
v_call: TRBV28

cdr3_aa: ASSFQGGDTQY
cdr3_length: 11
v_call: TRBV7-7

cdr3_aa: ASSFGWVDGSYNEQF
cdr3_length: 15
v_call: TRBV5-8

cdr3_aa: ASSWGLAGGDTQY
cdr3_length: 13
v_call: TRBV11-3

cdr3_aa: ASSGPGRNYGYT
cdr3_length: 12
v_call: TRBV6-1

cdr3_aa: ASSQGHSGNTIY
cdr3_length: 12
v_call: TRBV4-1

cdr3_aa: ASSLGEGVYTEAF
cdr3_length: 13
v_call: TRBV18

cdr3_aa: ASSSVRGYNEQF
cdr3_length: 12
v_call: TRBV11-2

cdr3_aa: ASSMPLAGGGETQY
cdr3_length: 14
v_call: TRBV19

cdr3_aa: ASSLEITGGYGYT
cdr3_length: 13
v_call: TRBV7-2

cdr3_aa: ASSYHRFMTNEKLF
cdr3_length: 14
v_call: TRBV21-1

cdr3_aa: ASSLGGGGSNEKLF
cdr3_length: 14
v_call: TRBV5-1

cdr3_aa: ASSFYSNQPQH
cdr3_length: 11
v_call: TRBV28

cdr3_aa: ASSYGSGKGETQY
cdr3_length: 13
v_call: TRBV6-5

cdr3_aa: ASSQGRENQPQH
cdr3_length: 12
v_call: TRBV2

cdr3_aa: ASSIKNPGLPTYNEQF
cdr3_length: 16
v_call: TRBV19

cdr3_aa: ASRIRDGSSSYEQY
cdr3_length: 14
v_call: TRBV6-8

cdr3_aa: ASSVGGTGEQF
cdr3_length: 11
v_call: TRBV9

cdr3_aa: ASGGQRANNEQF
cdr3_length: 12
v_call: TRBV2

cdr3_aa: ASRTLDRVDQPQH
cdr3_length: 13
v_call: TRBV19

cdr3_aa: ASSSLGLANNEQF
cdr3_length: 13
v_call: TRBV7-9

cdr3_aa: ASKRFGRRDEQY
cdr3_length: 12
v_call: TRBV6-5

cdr3_aa: ASRQGSYGYT
cdr3_length: 10
v_call: TRBV10-2

cdr3_aa: ASSLAHEQY
cdr3_length: 9
v_call: TRBV7-9

cdr3_aa: ASSLGALTSYNEQF
cdr3_length: 14
v_call: TRBV7-2

cdr3_aa: ASSFDRYSYEQY
cdr3_length: 12
v_call: TRBV27

cdr3_aa: ASRRTEETQY
cdr3_length: 10
v_call: TRBV18

cdr3_aa: ASSEWGGREDTEAF
cdr3_length: 14
v_call: TRBV6-1

cdr3_aa: ATSSPSGASKNIQY
cdr3_length: 14
v_call: TRBV15

cdr3_aa: ASSGAGGDTGELF
cdr3_length: 13
v_call: TRBV9

cdr3_aa: ASSEGGRAYEQY
cdr3_length: 12
v_call: TRBV25-1

cdr3_aa: ASTGAAGGSSYNEQF
cdr3_length: 15
v_call: TRBV19

cdr3_aa: ASSLALAGEETQY
cdr3_length: 13
v_call: TRBV5-1

cdr3_aa: ASRRPPGQGANEGMNTEAF
cdr3_length: 19
v_call: TRBV19